This T cell receptor (beta chain) emerged from a study of early T cells in non-severe SARS-CoV-2 infection. TCRdb reprocessed the 5' RACE reads via MiXCR and lists one record per CDR3 protein. The table records about 44,000 distinct CDR3 sequences, 5.5% to 6.5% of them present only once. This CDR3 comprises 15 residues. Germline V CDR1 and CDR2: MNHNY, SVGAGI (reference sequence). Trimming took 6 bases from V and 7 from J, leaving 18 bases between them. This clonotype showed up many times. This clonotype was obtained from an adult who was a healthcare worker with PCR-confirmed SARS-CoV-2 infection or an uninfected control (not recorded which). The chain links TRBV6-6 to TRBJ2-2; D perhaps matches TRBD1 (6 bases). Sequencing was done on a sample of whole blood. CDR3 nucleotide sequence: TGTGCCAGCAGCTCCCCAACAGGGTACATCGGGGAGCTGTTTTTT. Protein sequence: CASSSPTGYIGELFF.